This entry is about one TCR beta chain. This clone was counted between two and nine times. Its target antigen remains unknown. Base qualities are missing; no much larger clone stands one base away. The data originate from a study of CD8+ T cells in alopecia areata (dated by TCRdb to 2017 to 2018). About the study as a whole: Treated patients were enrolled in an open-label pilot trial of oral tofacitinib at 5 to 10 mg twice daily for moderate-to-severe alopecia areata. Tofacitinib was given for 6 to 18 months, followed by 6 months of follow-up off drug to assess delayed response and recurrence. The SALT score, which quantifies the percentage of affected scalp surface area, was used to measure disease severity in treated patients. In both human patients and the C3H/HeJ mouse model, the study applied high-throughput TCRbeta sequencing to look at T cell clonal expansion in alopecia areata. Human TCRbeta sequencing covered scalp tissue and sorted CD4+ and CD8+ peripheral blood T cells from patchy and totalis/universalis alopecia areata patients and healthy controls. Tofacitinib-treated patients had biopsies at baseline and at 4 and 24 weeks of treatment, with a later scalp biopsy in several patients. Scalp clonality was compared across normal scalp (n=4), patchy alopecia areata scalp (n=8), and alopecia totalis/universalis scalp (n=8). RNA was obtained with the PAXgene miRNA kit for fixed scalp, the miRNeasy kit for PBMCs, and the RNeasy kit for mouse skin. TCRbeta CDR3 regions were amplified by immunoSEQ multiplex PCR using 35 Vbeta forward and 13 Jbeta reverse primers. General conclusions and limits of the study: Because the treated cohort was small and had only one nonresponder, larger studies are needed to examine links between baseline CD8+ expansion and response. Many expanded lesional clones persisted in scalp and blood during tofacitinib treatment, which may partly explain relapse after stopping treatment. Compared with normal scalp, lesional scalp had higher clonality and more expanded CD8+ clones, particularly in alopecia totalis/universalis, a pattern that suggests antigenic drive. Unlike mouse skin, which is dominated by gammadelta T cells, normal human skin has resident alphabeta T cells that are also sequenced, and this complicates analysis of the scalp TCR repertoire. Tofacitinib significantly lowered scalp clonality and the number of expanded CD8+ clones among the top 100 scalp clones. Shared TCR sequences between patients were less evident than in mice, which may be partly attributable to HLA diversity in the patient population.

The library came from the immunoSEQ multiplex PCR assay. To provide template for TCR sequencing, every sample had RNA extracted and reverse transcribed into cDNA. SuperScript III was used for first-strand cDNA synthesis, primed with a 2:1 mix of oligo-dT and random hexamers. A synthetic immune receptor repertoire was used to assess amplification bias, and residual bias was removed computationally. Concerning the study's data processing: Raw reads were preprocessed to remove errors, and CDR3 was defined according to IMGT conventions as the region from the conserved cysteine to phenylalanine. Clonality was calculated as 1 minus Shannon entropy normalized by log2 of the number of productive unique TCRs. CD4 or CD8 identity of scalp clones was inferred by cross-referencing scalp TCRbeta sequences with sorted blood CD4 and CD8 repertoires. As stored in TCRdb, this immuneACCESS dataset retains in-frame rearrangements with V and J assigned. A fraction of the clones does not appear; measured against another copy, unresolved V genes explain less than half of the discrepancy, and the remainder lacks a known reason. V and J calls and clone size come straight from that table; D and trimming were deduced from the DNA. Within this sample are 110,000 to 150,000 clones, with 45% to 60% of them counted one time only. The ten largest clonotypes hold roughly 15% of the sample.

The germline V gene (reference sequence) sets CDR1 to GTSNPN and CDR2 to SVGIG. Inclusive of the bounding cysteine and phenylalanine, the CDR3 is 15 residues long. Only the CDR3 DNA stays, 45 bases, in frame from base 1. V drops 7 bases and J drops 1 base, leaving 19 bases in between. Taken with the paper, the label for time point translates to: around 4 weeks on oral tofacitinib. The treatment or condition label corresponds to: oral pan-JAK inhibitor, 5-10 mg twice daily. Lesional scalp punch biopsies and peripheral blood were obtained from alopecia areata patients. After PBMCs were isolated by density centrifugation and stained for CD3, CD4 and CD8, a FACSAria was used to sort CD4+ and CD8+ T cells.

The sequencing used CD8+ T cells sorted from blood, collected at week 4, from a patient treated with tofacitinib. This sequence was found in a human donor with alopecia areata. The chain is assembled from TRBV30 and TRBJ1-1; TRBD1 is a weak D gene call, 6 bases matching. The CDR3 reads as follows: CASTWVTGENTEAFF. The DNA sequence is given as TGTGCCTCTACGTGGGTGACAGGAGAGAACACTGAAGCTTTCTTT.